The 7 T cell receptor beta chains listed next were all sequenced from one sample in a study of OX40 agonist ivuxolimab in advanced cancers. This table comes from immunoSEQ multiplex PCR, and its TCRdb copy is limited to in-frame clones, with some not included. The sample shows about 90,000 clones, about 90% of them seen only once. The material was CD4+ or CD8+ T cells sorted from blood, obtained in a trial of the OX40 agonist ivuxolimab. These receptors originate from an adult with an advanced solid tumor such as melanoma, head and neck, liver or kidney cancer.

The chain links TRBV30 to TRBJ2-7; 7 positions agree with TRBD2. V was clipped by 0 bases and J by 2 bases; unmatched bases: 7. This CDR3 is 15 amino acids long. Germline V gene lookup returns CDR1 GTSNPN and CDR2 SVGIG (reference sequence). The CDR3 protein is CAWSVASAGAYEQYF. The CDR3 coding sequence is TGTGCCTGGAGTGTTGCTAGCGCGGGAGCCTACGAGCAGTACTTC.

The chain has TRBV7-3 and TRBJ2-3, with 8 bases aligning to TRBD2. Germline assignment: CDR1 SGHTA and CDR2 FQGTGA. V dropped 4 bases and J dropped 2; count of bases not matched to a gene: 5. CDR3 length: 15 amino acids. The DNA of the CDR3 is TGTGCCAGCAGCTCGAGCGGGAGCTTCACAGATACGCAGTATTTT. Residues: CASSSSGSFTDTQYF.

As concerns this clone: One end of the junction is discordant with germline, which a read error may explain. J is TRBJ1-1 and V is TRBV7-7; no clear D. The CDR3 is made up of 15 amino acids. Germline V CDR1 and CDR2: SSHAT, FNYEAQ (reference sequence). CDR3 in amino acids: CASSLRPLRRAEAFF. CDR3 sequence (DNA): TGTGCTAGCAGCCTCCGACCCCTAAGAAGGGCTGAAGCTTTCTTT.

The chain joins TRBV11-1 to TRBJ1-4; 8 bases match TRBD1. Germline CDR1 and CDR2: SGHAT and FQDESV (reference sequence). J was trimmed by 5 bases and V by 2 bases; bases with no gene match: 7. The CDR3 spans 16 residues. CDR3 in amino acids: CASSLNQGATNEKLFF. The CDR3, as DNA: TGTGCCAGCAGCTTAAATCAGGGGGCGACGAATGAAAAACTGTTTTTT.

This clone was seen only a few times. This sequence joins TRBV5-1 and TRBJ2-2, with D perhaps matching TRBD1 or TRBD2 (5 bases each). This CDR3 has 15 residues. The germline V gene has CDR1 SGHRS and CDR2 YFSETQ. V shed 4 bases and J shed 5 bases, with 15 bases lying between them. CDR3: CASSTGYGATGELFF. CDR3 sequence (DNA): TGCGCCAGCAGCACGGGCTACGGGGCGACCGGGGAGCTGTTTTTT.

This clone has a handful of counts. The chain links TRBV7-2 to TRBJ2-1; D is ambiguous. V shed 0 bases and J shed 6 bases, with 9 bases lying between them. There are 14 residues in the CDR3. Germline CDR1 and CDR2: SGHTA and FQGNSA. The CDR3 region has the DNA TGTGCCAGCAGCTTAGCGAGCAGCAGCAATGAGCAGTTCTTC. Residues: CASSLASSSNEQFF.

This chain links TRBV19 with TRBJ1-1, with D maybe TRBD1 (6 bases). Germline CDR1 LNHDA, CDR2 SQIVND (reference sequence). With 3 bases removed from V and 4 bases from J, the gap between germline ends came to 21 bases. The length of the CDR3 is 17 residues. The CDR3 sequence: CASSMGAGRRLGTEAFF. CDR3 sequence (DNA): TGTGCCAGTAGTATGGGGGCAGGTCGTCGGTTAGGCACTGAAGCTTTCTTT.